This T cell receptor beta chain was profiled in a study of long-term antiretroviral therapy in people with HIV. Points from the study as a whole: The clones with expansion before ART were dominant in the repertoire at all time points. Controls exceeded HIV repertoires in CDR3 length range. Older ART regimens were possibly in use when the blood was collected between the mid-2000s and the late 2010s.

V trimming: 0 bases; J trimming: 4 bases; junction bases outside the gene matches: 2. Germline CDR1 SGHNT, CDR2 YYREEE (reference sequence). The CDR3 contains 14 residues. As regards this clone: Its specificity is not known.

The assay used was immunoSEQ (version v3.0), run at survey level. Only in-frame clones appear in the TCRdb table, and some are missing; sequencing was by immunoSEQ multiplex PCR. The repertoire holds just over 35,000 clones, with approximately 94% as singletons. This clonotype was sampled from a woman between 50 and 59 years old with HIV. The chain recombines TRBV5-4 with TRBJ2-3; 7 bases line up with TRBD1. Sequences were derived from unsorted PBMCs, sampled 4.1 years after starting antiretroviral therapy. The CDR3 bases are TGTGCCAGCAGCTTGGACAGGGGAGCAGATACGCAGTATTTT. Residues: CASSLDRGADTQYF.